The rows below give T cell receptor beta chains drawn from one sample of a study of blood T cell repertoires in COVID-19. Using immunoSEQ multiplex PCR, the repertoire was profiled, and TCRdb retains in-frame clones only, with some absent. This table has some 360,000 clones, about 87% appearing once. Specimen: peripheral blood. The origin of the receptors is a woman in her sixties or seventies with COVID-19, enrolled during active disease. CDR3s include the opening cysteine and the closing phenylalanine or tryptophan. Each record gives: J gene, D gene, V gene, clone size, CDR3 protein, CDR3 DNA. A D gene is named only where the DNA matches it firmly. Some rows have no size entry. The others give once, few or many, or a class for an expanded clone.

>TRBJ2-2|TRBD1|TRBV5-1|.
CASTPGTGTNTGELFF
TGCGCCAGCACCCCCGGGACAGGGACAAACACCGGGGAGCTGTTTTTT
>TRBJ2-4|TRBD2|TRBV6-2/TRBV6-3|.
CASSRTTSGVIAKNIQYF
TGTGCCAGCAGTCGTACGACTAGCGGGGTTATAGCCAAAAACATTCAGTACTTC
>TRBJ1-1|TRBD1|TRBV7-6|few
CASSLHRGTEAFF
TGTGCCAGCAGCTTACACAGGGGAACTGAAGCTTTCTTT
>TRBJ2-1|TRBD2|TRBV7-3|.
CASSLTAGEFNEQFF
TGTGCCAGCAGTTTAACGGCGGGGGAATTTAATGAGCAGTTCTTC
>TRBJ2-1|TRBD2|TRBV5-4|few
CASSPGTSGGYNEQFF
TGTGCCAGCAGCCCAGGGACTAGCGGGGGGTACAATGAGCAGTTCTTC
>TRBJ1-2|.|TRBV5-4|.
CASSLDQAYGYTF
TGTGCCAGCAGCTTGGACCAGGCGTATGGCTACACCTTC
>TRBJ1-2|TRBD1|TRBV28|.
CASSLWTGGRGYTF
TGTGCCAGCAGTTTATGGACAGGGGGCCGTGGCTACACCTTC
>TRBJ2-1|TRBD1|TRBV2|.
CASRYQGARQFF
TGTGCCAGCAGGTATCAGGGGGCCCGGCAGTTCTTC
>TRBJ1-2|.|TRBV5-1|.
CASSRASDSQNYGYTF
TGCGCCAGCAGCCGGGCCTCGGACAGCCAAAACTATGGCTACACCTTC
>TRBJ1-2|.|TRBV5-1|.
CASSPDANYGYTF
TGCGCCAGCAGCCCAGATGCTAACTATGGCTACACCTTC
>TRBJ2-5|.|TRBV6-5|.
CASRAGGAGEETQYF
TGTGCCAGCAGGGCTGGGGGGGCCGGGGAAGAGACCCAGTACTTC
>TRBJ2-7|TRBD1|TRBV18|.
CASSPTGTGAHEQYF
TGTGCCAGCTCACCAACCGGGACAGGGGCCCACGAGCAGTACTTC
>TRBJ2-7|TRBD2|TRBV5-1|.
CASSSLAGGPNEQYF
TGCGCCAGCAGCTCCTTAGCGGGGGGGCCCAACGAGCAGTACTTC
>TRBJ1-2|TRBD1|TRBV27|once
CASSYQPGQGAYGYTF
TGTGCCAGCAGTTATCAACCGGGACAGGGGGCTTATGGCTACACCTTC
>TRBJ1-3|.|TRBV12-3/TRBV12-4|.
CASTPYSGNTIYF
TGTGCCAGCACCCCGTACTCTGGAAACACCATATATTTT
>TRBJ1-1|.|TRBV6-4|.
CASSDSGGTEAFF
TGTGCCAGCAGTGACTCAGGCGGGACTGAAGCTTTCTTT
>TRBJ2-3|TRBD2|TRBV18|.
CASSPLGGVTDTQYF
TGTGCCAGCTCACCACTCGGGGGGGTCACAGATACGCAGTATTTT
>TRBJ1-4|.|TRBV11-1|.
CASSFRDSGSEKLFF
TGTGCCAGCAGCTTCCGGGACTCTGGGAGTGAAAAACTGTTTTTT
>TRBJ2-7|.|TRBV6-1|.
CASSESPHGIPYEGQYF
TGTGCCAGCAGTGAATCCCCCCACGGGATTCCCTACGAAGGGCAGTACTTC
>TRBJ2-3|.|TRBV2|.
CASSEGGQATQYF
TGTGCCAGCAGTGAAGGGGGGCAGGCTACGCAGTATTTT
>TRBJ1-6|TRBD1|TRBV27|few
CASSYRGRGSPLHF
TGTGCCAGCAGCTACAGGGGACGGGGTTCACCCCTCCACTTT
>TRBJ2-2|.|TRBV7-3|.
CASSLTPGPPAGELFF
TGTGCCAGCAGCTTAACGCCAGGGCCCCCGGCCGGGGAGCTGTTTTTT
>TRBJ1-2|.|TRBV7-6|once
CASSLGQGINYGYTF
TGTGCCAGCAGCTTAGGGCAGGGGATTAACTATGGCTACACCTTC
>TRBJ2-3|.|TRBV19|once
CASSIVTSSTDTQYF
TGTGCCAGTAGTATAGTGACTTCTAGCACAGATACGCAGTATTTT
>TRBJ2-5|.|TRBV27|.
CASSFKLQETQYF
TGTGCCAGCAGTTTTAAACTCCAAGAGACCCAGTACTTC
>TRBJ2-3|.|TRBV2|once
CASSEALPGRDTQYF
TGTGCCAGCAGTGAAGCGCTACCAGGAAGAGATACGCAGTATTTT
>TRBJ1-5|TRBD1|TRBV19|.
CASRDRENQPQHF
TGTGCCAGTAGAGACAGGGAAAATCAGCCCCAGCATTTT
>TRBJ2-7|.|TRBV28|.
CASSLVAPYEQYF
TGTGCCAGCAGTCTCGTTGCGCCCTACGAGCAGTACTTC
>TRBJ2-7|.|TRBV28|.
CASERGGGSYEQYF
TGTGCCAGCGAAAGGGGTGGGGGGTCCTACGAGCAGTACTTC
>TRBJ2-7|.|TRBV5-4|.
CASSLTGSLGEQYF
TGTGCCAGCAGCTTGACAGGTTCCCTAGGGGAGCAGTACTTC
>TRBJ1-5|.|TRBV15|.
CATSRDSVGVSNQPQHF
TGTGCCACCAGCAGAGATTCAGTAGGGGTTAGCAATCAGCCCCAGCATTTT
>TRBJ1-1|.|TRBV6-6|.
CASTLRGDNTEAFF
TGTGCCAGCACCCTGCGGGGCGATAACACTGAAGCTTTCTTT
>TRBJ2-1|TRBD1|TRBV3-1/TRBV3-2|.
CASSLTGGFHEQFF
TGTGCCAGCAGCCTGACAGGGGGCTTCCATGAGCAGTTCTTC
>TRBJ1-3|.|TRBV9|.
CASSVGPGAGNTIYF
TGTGCCAGCAGCGTAGGCCCAGGGGCGGGAAACACCATATATTTT